This entry lists 22 T cell receptor beta chains sequenced from one sample in a study of blood T cell repertoires in COVID-19. Clones were read by immunoSEQ multiplex PCR, and TCRdb kept only the in-frame ones, dropping some. The sample consists of roughly 150,000 clones, 85% to 90% of them appearing once. The material sequenced was peripheral blood. The receptors come from a woman aged 60-70 years with active COVID-19.

V usage is TRBV5-1 and J usage is TRBJ2-1, with 12 nucleotides matching TRBD2. The germline V gene encodes CDR1 SGHRS and CDR2 YFSETQ. The V segment lost 7 bases and the J segment 2 bases; nucleotides outside the gene matches: 7. The CDR3 has 16 residues. CDR3 nucleotides: TGCGCCAGCGTCCTAGCGGGAGGGCCGCCCTACAATGAGCAGTTCTTC. This translates into CASVLAGGPPYNEQFF. The entire variable domain, with the rest obtained from reference TRBV5-1 and TRBJ2-1, is as follows: KAGVTQTPRYLIKTRGQQVTLSCSPISGHRSVSWYQQTPGQGLQFLFEYFSETQRNKGNFPGRFSGRQFSNSRSEMNVSTLELGDSALYLCASVLAGGPPYNEQFFGPGTRLTVL.

The chain joins TRBV20-1 to TRBJ2-7, with D hard to call. V gave up 6 bases and J gave up 1 base, with 7 bases separating them. The CDR3 spans 11 residues. CDR1 and CDR2 from the germline V gene are DFQATT and SNEGSKA (reference sequence). The CDR3 bases are TGCAGTGCCCCCATGTCCTACGAGCAGTACTTC. This encodes CSAPMSYEQYF.

The rearrangement joins TRBV28 to TRBJ2-3; 9 bases are a match to TRBD2. Germline V lookup: CDR1 MDHEN, CDR2 SYDVKM. CDR3 size: 15 residues. The junction had 8 bases not matched to a gene; V was cut back by 5 bases and J by 5 bases. The CDR3 here is CASSRREGLLDTQYF. CDR3 DNA sequence: TGTGCCAGCAGTAGGCGGGAGGGCCTTTTAGATACGCAGTATTTT.

The chain is built from TRBV9 and TRBJ1-2; D is undetermined. CDR1 and CDR2 from the germline V gene are SGDLS and YYNGEE. Trimming took off 0 bases at V and 2 bases at J, with 11 bases between the two ends. The CDR3 is 15 amino acids. CDR3 DNA sequence: TGTGCCAGCAGCGTAGGGTGGAGTTCGAACTATGGCTACACCTTC. Its translation: CASSVGWSSNYGYTF.

The chain uses TRBV21-1 and TRBJ2-4; the table's D call, TRBD1, was not checked against the DNA. TRBV21-1 is termed a pseudogene. The CDR3 is 15 residues long. The CDR3 loop is CASKGARAEQNIQYF. The CDR3 coding sequence is TGTGCCAGTAAGGGGGCCAGGGCGGAACAAAACATTCAGTACTTC.

This chain uses TRBV7-2 with TRBJ1-2; TRBD1 matches 9 bases. Per germline, CDR1 SGHTA and CDR2 FQGNSA. The CDR3 totals 15 residues. The J segment lost 0 bases and the V segment lost 4 bases, leaving 3 bases of the junction unmatched. The CDR3 region is CASSSRQGANYGYTF. DNA for the CDR3: TGTGCCAGCAGCTCTAGACAGGGGGCTAACTATGGCTACACCTTC.

This clone appeared a single time. The chain has TRBV6-5 and TRBJ1-1; no reliable D call. This CDR3 spans 13 amino acids. V shed 6 bases and J shed 4 bases, with 12 bases lying between them. Germline V lookup: CDR1 MNHEY, CDR2 SVGAGI. In DNA, the CDR3 is TGTGCCAGCAGCCACCTGAGGGCCACTGAAGCTTTCTTT. Protein product: CASSHLRATEAFF.

The chain couples TRBV4-3 to TRBJ2-3; D ambiguous. Trimming cost V 0 bases and J 0 bases, with 16 bases left between them. Germline lookup yields CDR1 LGHNA and CDR2 YSLEER. The CDR3 consists of 18 residues. CDR3 coding DNA: TGCGCCAGCAGCCAAGATATCCCCACCCCCCGGAGCACAGATACGCAGTATTTT. Residues: CASSQDIPTPRSTDTQYF.

The rearrangement joins TRBV19 to TRBJ2-7, with D perhaps TRBD1 (5 bases). Trimming shortened V by 5 bases and J by 2 bases, and 10 bases separated the two germline ends. This CDR3 has 13 residues. CDR1 is LNHDA and CDR2 is SQIVND in the germline V gene (reference sequence). The CDR3 DNA reads TGTGCCAGTAGTCCCGGACAAGCCTACGAGCAGTACTTC. Translated, it gives CASSPGQAYEQYF.

The chain recombines TRBV9 with TRBJ1-2; D is perhaps TRBD1 (5 bases). This CDR3 spans 12 amino acids. CDR1 is SGDLS, CDR2 YYNGEE, per germline. V was cut by 4 bases and J by 4 bases, with 8 bases left in between. Here the CDR3 DNA reads TGTGCCAGCAGCTCCGGGGGCTATGGCTACACCTTC. Its translation: CASSSGGYGYTF.

This clone occurred once. The rearrangement joins TRBV27 to TRBJ1-1; no clear D. The V end lost 5 bases, the J end lost 8 bases, and 12 bases lay between the germline ends. CDR1 is MNHEY and CDR2 is SMNVEV in the germline V gene (reference sequence). The length of the CDR3 is 12 residues. The CDR3 DNA sequence: TGTGCCAGCAGTCTTGAGGGAGGCGAAGCTTTCTTT. Translation gives CASSLEGGEAFF.

The rearrangement joins TRBV7-6 to TRBJ1-4, with 9 bases fitting TRBD1. V lost 5 bases, J lost 8 bases, and 12 bases stayed unmatched. There are 16 residues in the CDR3. The V gene's germline CDR1 is SGHVS and CDR2 FNYEAQ. The CDR3 sequence: CASSGQGSSGWEKLFF. For the CDR3, the DNA is TGTGCCAGCAGCGGACAGGGGAGTTCGGGTTGGGAAAAACTGTTTTTT.

V gene TRBV28 combines with J gene TRBJ1-1; tentative D call: TRBD1 (6 bases). CDR1 is MDHEN, CDR2 SYDVKM, per germline. The ends were cut back, 2 bases at V and 3 bases at J, with 13 bases in the middle. The CDR3 consists of 15 residues. CDR3 coding DNA: TGTGCCAGCAGTTTACCGGGGGGGGGCTACACTGAAGCTTTCTTT. Amino acid sequence: CASSLPGGGYTEAFF. Using reference TRBV28 and TRBJ1-1 for the parts outside the CDR3, the full variable domain is DVKVTQSSRYLVKRTGEKVFLECVQDMDHENMFWYRQDPGLGLRLIYFSYDVKMKEKGDIPEGYSVSREKKERFSLILESASTNQTSMYLCASSLPGGGYTEAFFGQGTRLTVV.

This sequence joins TRBV9 and TRBJ2-1, with D possibly TRBD2 on 7 matching bases. The CDR3 has 13 amino acids. V was clipped by 4 bases and J by 15 bases, with 20 bases between them. CDR1 is SGDLS, CDR2 YYNGEE, per germline. This chain's CDR3 is CASSPGGLGQRFF. CDR3 coding DNA: TGTGCCAGCAGCCCCGGGGGGCTAGGTCAGAGGTTCTTC.

The rearrangement uses TRBV2 and TRBJ2-1; 13 bases line up with TRBD2. V shed 5 bases and J 9 bases; nucleotides not matched to a gene: 10. CDR1 and CDR2 (germline): SNHLY, FYNNEI. The CDR3 runs 16 residues. CDR3 bases: TGTGCCAGCAGTTCCACTAGCGGGAGGGCGGTCGGTGAGCAGTTCTTC. This encodes CASSSTSGRAVGEQFF.

The V gene is TRBV4-3, the J gene TRBJ1-4; TRBD1 matches 7 bases. Trimming removed 2 bases from V and 7 bases from J; junction bases left unmatched: 4. Germline CDR1 is LGHNA and CDR2 is YSLEER. The CDR3 extends over 14 amino acids. The DNA of the CDR3 is TGCGCCAGCAGCCAAAACAGGGGTGGTGAAAAACTGTTTTTT. It codes for CASSQNRGGEKLFF.

The V gene is TRBV11-3, the J gene TRBJ2-5; 9 nucleotides align to TRBD1. This CDR3 contains 15 residues. With V trimmed by 5 bases and J by 5 bases, 9 bases remained unmatched. Germline values: CDR1 SGHNT, CDR2 YENEEA. CDR3 residues: CASSNSGTGKETQYF. The CDR3 DNA reads TGTGCCAGCAGCAACTCCGGGACAGGGAAGGAGACCCAGTACTTC.

In this sample, this clone turned up once. J is TRBJ2-2 and V is TRBV7-9; 11 nucleotides agree with TRBD2. J was trimmed by 0 bases and V by 5 bases; bases with no gene match: 11. The CDR3 sequence is 19 residues long. Germline CDR1 SEHNR, CDR2 FQNEAQ (reference sequence). The CDR3 here is CASSTPYWTSGSNTGELFF. The CDR3 DNA is TGTGCCAGCAGCACTCCCTATTGGACTAGCGGGTCGAACACCGGGGAGCTGTTTTTT.

The chain is built from TRBV7-7 and TRBJ2-5; 9 bases fit TRBD2. V lost 1 base and J lost 10; bases outside the gene matches: 7. CDR3 length: 14 amino acids. Germline loops: CDR1 SSHAT, CDR2 FNYEAQ (reference sequence). The DNA of the CDR3 is TGTGCCAGCAGCTTAGTAGCGGGAGTAGAGGACCAGTACTTC. This codes for CASSLVAGVEDQYF. Combining the CDR3 with reference TRBV7-7 and TRBJ2-5 gives the whole variable domain GAGVSQSPRYKVTKRGQDVTLRCDPISSHATLYWYQQALGQGPEFLTYFNYEAQPDKSGLPSDRFSAERPEGSISTLTIQRTEQRDSAMYRCASSLVAGVEDQYFGPGTRLLVL.

The V and J genes are TRBV2 and TRBJ2-5, with TRBD1 matching over 7 bases. V was pared by 5 bases and J by 7 bases, with 13 bases of the junction left unmatched. This CDR3 has 15 residues. Germline loops: CDR1 SNHLY, CDR2 FYNNEI. CDR3 in amino acids: CASSPSPGQSATQYF. CDR3 nucleotides: TGTGCCAGCAGTCCTTCGCCGGGACAGTCAGCGACCCAGTACTTC.

This clone was seen a few times. J is TRBJ2-3 and V is TRBV19; 10 nucleotides match TRBD1. The CDR3 runs to 16 residues. V shed 1 base, J shed 6 bases, and the junction held 7 bases outside the gene matches. Germline lookup yields CDR1 LNHDA and CDR2 SQIVND (reference sequence). CDR3 amino acids: CASSIGYGTGDDTQYF. As DNA, the CDR3 is TGTGCCAGTAGTATAGGGTATGGGACAGGGGATGATACGCAGTATTTT.

This clone has more than one count but fewer than ten. The genes are TRBV18 and TRBJ2-7; 9 bases are shared with TRBD1. V was clipped by 5 bases and J by 3 bases; unmatched bases: 5. This CDR3 contains 14 residues. The V gene's germline CDR1 is KGHSH and CDR2 LQKENI. As DNA, the CDR3 is TGTGCCAGCTCAGGACAGGGGCGACTCTACGAGCAGTACTTC. This codes for CASSGQGRLYEQYF.